The 5 T cell receptor delta chains below come from one sample, sequenced in a study of γδ T cells in repeated Plasmodium falciparum infection. TCRdb reprocessed the multiplex PCR reads using CATT. The table records 45,000 to 70,000 delta-chain clones, around 1.7% of them present only once. Bulk repertoires came from Vgamma9/Vdelta2+ or Vdelta2-negative gammadelta T cells flow-sorted from PBMC. What was sequenced was gamma-delta T cells from blood. Receptors were obtained from a pool of human donors (malaria-infected and uninfected, not separated).

Regarding this clone: TCRdb's protein for this DNA is that of a much larger clone and differs from the translation at residue 9, likely a read error; the protein shown is the DNA translation. The chain carries TRDV2 and TRDJ3; 9 bases align to TRDD3. TCRdb carries no J gene annotation; the J gene was assigned here by matching the DNA with germline. The germline CDR1 and CDR2 sequences are GEAIGNYY and EKD. This CDR3 contains 21 residues. J lost 1 base, V lost 5 bases, and 17 bases had no gene match. The CDR3 sequence: CACAATGGHARSSWDTRQMFF. The DNA of the CDR3 is TGTGCCTGTGCCGCTACTGGGGGACACGCTCGGAGTTCCTGGGACACCCGACAGATGTTTTTC.

This clone occurred a few times. TCRdb's entry gives the protein of a much larger clone, which mismatches this DNA's translation at residue 17, likely from a read error; the protein reported here is translated from the DNA. The chain combines TRDV2 with TRDJ1; 9 positions match TRDD3. The germline CDR1 and CDR2 sequences are GEAIGNYY and EKD. The CDR3 totals 18 residues. This chain's CDR3 is CACAPYWGRRGYTDKLTF. The CDR3 DNA reads TGTGCCTGTGCCCCGTACTGGGGGAGAAGGGGTTACACCGATAAACTCACCTTT.

As to this clone: It differs at one base from a far larger clone, so likely a read error. This sample also contains other DNA sequences that code for the same CDR3. The V and J genes are TRDV1 and TRDJ1; 8 bases line up with TRDD3. No J gene was available from TCRdb, and it was assigned here by a germline match of the DNA. This CDR3 is built from 21 residues. CDR1 is TSWWSYY and CDR2 is QGS in the germline V gene. Germline trimming cut 2 bases from V and 0 bases from J; bases unmatched to any gene: 20. This CDR3 is CALGELAFPNTGGTYTDKLIF. For the CDR3, the DNA is TGTGCTCTTGGGGAATTGGCCTTCCCGAATACTGGGGGTACTTACACCGATAAACTCATCTTT.

A remark on this clone: A far larger clone is off by one base, so a read error is likely. Other DNA sequences in the sample encode the same CDR3. The chain links TRDV3 to TRDJ1, with D perhaps matching TRDD3 (6 bases). CDR3 length: 16 residues. The V end lost 2 bases, the J end lost 2 bases, and 21 bases lay between the germline ends. Germline loops: CDR1 TVYSNPD, CDR2 GDNSRS (reference sequence). The CDR3 region is CAFFMTLLGDTDKLIF. CDR3 coding DNA: TGTGCCTTTTTTATGACTCTACTAGGGGATACCGATAAACTCATCTTT. The whole variable domain, filled in from reference TRDV3 and TRDJ1, reads CDKVTQSSPDQTVASGSEVVLLCTYDTVYSNPDLFWYRIRPDYSFQFVFYGDNSRSEGADFTQGRFSVKHILTQKAFHLVISPVRTEDSATYYCAFFMTLLGDTDKLIFGKGTRVTVEP.

This clone was picked up a small number of times. The TCRdb protein comes from a much larger clone and disagrees with this DNA's translation at residue 6, likely due to a read error; the protein given here is derived from the DNA. This chain uses TRDV1 with TRDJ1, with a weak D call TRDD2 (6 bases). V lost 1 base and J 1 base, leaving 31 bases between the germline ends. Germline V gene lookup returns CDR1 TSWWSYY and CDR2 QGS. The length of the CDR3 is 22 residues. CDR3 sequence: CALGEPSFPKSPSWTSTDKLIF. The CDR3 DNA is TGTGCTCTTGGGGAACCATCCTTCCCCAAATCCCCGTCATGGACGAGCACCGATAAACTCATCTTT.